This T cell receptor beta chain was sequenced for a study of CD8 T cells in ankylosing spondylitis. Points from the study as a whole: In the blood and synovial fluid of reactive arthritis, some motif variants had been previously reported. Blood of patients with ankylosing spondylitis appeared to be characterized by a TCR beta motif of several highly homologous variants.

Unmatched junction bases numbered 7, after V lost 3 bases and J lost 0 bases. This CDR3 contains 16 residues. CDR1 and CDR2 from the germline V gene are DFQATT and SNEGSKA (reference sequence). TCRdb ran MiXCR on the 5' RACE reads and lists one entry per CDR3 protein. The data show around 330,000 distinct CDR3 sequences, 11% seen once. The table lists this clonotype with many counts. What it binds is not known. The chain couples TRBV20-1 to TRBJ1-1, with 10 bases that match TRBD1. This TCR was sampled from a female donor with ankylosing spondylitis or in good health (not recorded which). The sample comprised blood, either unsorted or a sorted T cell fraction (not recorded which). CDR3 sequence (DNA): TGCAGTGCTAGTTCTTCCGGGACAGGGGTGAACACTGAAGCTTTCTTT. Translating gives CSASSSGTGVNTEAFF.